These 11 T cell receptor beta chains were sequenced from one sample in a study of cytomegalovirus exposure and HLA in healthy donors. With 60 Vbeta and 13 Jbeta primers, the PCR was carried out. Profiling relied on immunoSEQ multiplex PCR, and the TCRdb table lists in-frame clones only, not all of them. Of roughly 120,000 clones in the sample, about 79% were seen once. Material for sequencing was PBMCs. Receptor source: a man between 45 and 60 years old in good health and CMV-seronegative.

V usage is TRBV6-1 and J usage is TRBJ2-3; 8 nucleotides align to TRBD1. Unmatched junction bases numbered 12, after V lost 7 bases and J lost 6 bases. This CDR3 region has 15 residues. CDR1 and CDR2 (germline): MNHNS, SASEGT. The CDR3 DNA reads TGTGCCAGCAAACCGGGACAGGAGTTTTATGATACGCAGTATTTT. Translation: CASKPGQEFYDTQYF.

This sequence joins TRBV9 and TRBJ1-1; perhaps TRBD1 as D (5 bases). Germline values: CDR1 SGDLS, CDR2 YYNGEE. V gave up 4 bases and J gave up 5 bases, with 15 bases separating them. The CDR3 has 14 amino acids. The DNA for the CDR3 is TGTGCCAGCAGCACCCGGCCCCAGGGAACTGAAGCTTTCTTT. It codes for CASSTRPQGTEAFF.

The rearrangement joins TRBV9 to TRBJ1-1; unclear D gene. Looked up from germline, CDR1 is SGDLS and CDR2 is YYNGEE. This CDR3 is built from 14 residues. The ends were cut back, 4 bases at V and 1 base at J, with 11 bases in the middle. The CDR3 coding sequence is TGTGCCAGCAGCTTAGGGTGGGCGAACACTGAAGCTTTCTTT. It yields the protein CASSLGWANTEAFF.

The V call is TRBV4-1, the J call TRBJ2-1; no reliable D call. Germline V CDR1 and CDR2: MGHRA, YSYEKL. There are 12 residues in the CDR3. V was clipped by 5 bases and J by 6 bases, with 8 bases between them. In DNA, the CDR3 is TGCGCCAGCAGCTCCCCTAGCAATGAGCAGTTCTTC. It encodes CASSSPSNEQFF.

CDR3 coding DNA: TGTGCCAGTAGGTTAGCGGGGGCCTCCACAGATACGCAGTATTTT. Translated, it gives CASRLAGASTDTQYF. The J gene is TRBJ2-3, the V gene TRBV19, with TRBD2 identical over 9 bases. The germline CDR1 and CDR2 sequences are LNHDA and SQIVND (reference sequence). Germline trimming cut 6 bases from V and 2 bases from J; bases unmatched to any gene: 6. The CDR3 covers 15 residues.

J is TRBJ2-7 and V is TRBV9; D is perhaps TRBD1 (6 bases). The length of the CDR3 is 15 residues. The germline V gene has CDR1 SGDLS and CDR2 YYNGEE. Trimming took off 3 bases at V and 0 bases at J, with 13 bases between the two ends. The DNA for the CDR3 is TGTGCCAGCAGCGATCGACAGGACAGCTCCTACGAGCAGTACTTC. As protein: CASSDRQDSSYEQYF.

The chain recombines TRBV6-6 with TRBJ2-5; D might be TRBD2 (5 bases). Between the trimmed V and J ends, which lost 4 bases and 5 bases, there was a span of 11 bases. The germline gives CDR1 MNHNY, CDR2 SVGAGI (reference sequence). The CDR3 is made up of 13 amino acids. CDR3: CASSLPPGETQYF. CDR3 bases: TGTGCCAGCAGTTTGCCCCCGGGGGAGACCCAGTACTTC.

V gene TRBV23-1 combines with J gene TRBJ1-4; TRBD1 aligns across 10 bases. TRBV23-1 counts as an open reading frame of uncertain function. Germline trimming cut 1 base from V and 0 bases from J; bases unmatched to any gene: 5. The CDR3 has 18 residues. The CDR3 sequence is CASSQWDRGPTTNEKLFF. CDR3 DNA sequence: TGCGCCAGCAGTCAATGGGACAGGGGACCTACAACTAATGAAAAACTGTTTTTT.

The V and J genes are TRBV6-1 and TRBJ1-2, with D perhaps TRBD1 (6 bases). V was trimmed by 0 bases and J by 6 bases, leaving 11 bases between them. CDR1 and CDR2 (germline): MNHNS, SASEGT. The CDR3 contains 14 residues. Here the CDR3 DNA reads TGTGCCAGCAGTGAAGCCAGGGGATTCAATGGCTACACCTTC. Its translation is CASSEARGFNGYTF.

As DNA, the CDR3 is TGTGCCAGCAGCCGGACTAGCGGCACAGATACGCAGTATTTT. Translation gives CASSRTSGTDTQYF. V and J are TRBV7-8 and TRBJ2-3, with 9 nucleotides matching TRBD2. V trimming: 5 bases; J trimming: 1 base; junction bases outside the gene matches: 1. This CDR3 contains 14 residues. Germline V gene data show CDR1 as SGHVS and CDR2 as FQNEAQ.

To note about this clone: In the same sample, other DNA sequences code for this CDR3. The CDR3 DNA sequence: TGTGCCAGCAGTGCCCCGGGTACCACTAATGAAAAACTGTTTTTT. It translates to CASSAPGTTNEKLFF. The chain links TRBV28 to TRBJ1-4; no clear D gene. V shed 5 bases and J shed 2 bases, with 12 bases lying between them. The CDR3 has 15 amino acids. Germline V CDR1 and CDR2: MDHEN, SYDVKM.